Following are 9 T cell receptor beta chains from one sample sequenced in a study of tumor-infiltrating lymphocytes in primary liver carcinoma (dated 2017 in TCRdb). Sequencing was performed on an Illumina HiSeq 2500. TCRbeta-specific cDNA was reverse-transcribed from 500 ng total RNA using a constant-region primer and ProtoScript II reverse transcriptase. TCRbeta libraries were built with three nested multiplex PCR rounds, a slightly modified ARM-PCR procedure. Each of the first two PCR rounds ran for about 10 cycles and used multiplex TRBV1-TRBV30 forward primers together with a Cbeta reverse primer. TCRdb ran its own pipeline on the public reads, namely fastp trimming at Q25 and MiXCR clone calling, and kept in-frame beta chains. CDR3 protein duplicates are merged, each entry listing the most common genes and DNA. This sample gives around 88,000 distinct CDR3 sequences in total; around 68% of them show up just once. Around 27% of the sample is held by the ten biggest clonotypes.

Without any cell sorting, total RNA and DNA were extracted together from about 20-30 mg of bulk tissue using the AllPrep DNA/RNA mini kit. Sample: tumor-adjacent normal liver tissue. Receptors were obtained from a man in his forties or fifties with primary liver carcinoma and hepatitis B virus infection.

Written as DNA, the CDR3 is TGTGCCAGCAGCTCAGATAGAGAACCCCTCCACTTT. It encodes CASSSDREPLHF. This chain connects TRBV7-8 to TRBJ1-6; the D is unclear. The ends were cut back, 4 bases at V and 12 bases at J, with 10 bases in the middle. The CDR3 has 12 residues. Germline CDR1 and CDR2: SGHVS and FQNEAQ. The whole variable domain, remainder taken from reference TRBV7-8 and TRBJ1-6, is GAGVSQSPRYKVAKRGQDVALRCDPISGHVSLFWYQQALGQGPEFLTYFQNEAQLDKSGLPSDRFFAERPEGSVSTLKIQRTQQEDSAVYLCASSSDREPLHFGNGTRLTVT.

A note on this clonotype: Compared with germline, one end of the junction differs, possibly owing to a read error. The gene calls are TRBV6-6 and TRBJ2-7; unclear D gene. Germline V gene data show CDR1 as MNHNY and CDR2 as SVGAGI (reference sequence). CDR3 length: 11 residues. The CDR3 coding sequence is TGCGCCAGCGACCTGAGACCCCAGCAGTACTTC. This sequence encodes CASDLRPQQYF.

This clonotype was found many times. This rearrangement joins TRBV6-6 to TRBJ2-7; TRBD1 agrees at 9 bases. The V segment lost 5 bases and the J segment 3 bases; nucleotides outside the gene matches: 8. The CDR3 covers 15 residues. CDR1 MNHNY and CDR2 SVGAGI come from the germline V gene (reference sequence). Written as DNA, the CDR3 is TGTGCCAGCAGTGCCGGACAGGGGCCTCACTACGAGCAGTACTTC. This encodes CASSAGQGPHYEQYF.

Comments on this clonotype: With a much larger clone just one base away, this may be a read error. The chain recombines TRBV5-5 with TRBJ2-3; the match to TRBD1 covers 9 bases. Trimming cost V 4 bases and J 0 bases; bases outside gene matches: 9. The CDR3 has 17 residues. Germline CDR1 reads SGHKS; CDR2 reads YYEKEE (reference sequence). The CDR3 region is CASSPRGGQGSTDTQYF. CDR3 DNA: TGTGCCAGCAGCCCCAGGGGGGGACAGGGAAGCACAGATACGCAGTATTTT.

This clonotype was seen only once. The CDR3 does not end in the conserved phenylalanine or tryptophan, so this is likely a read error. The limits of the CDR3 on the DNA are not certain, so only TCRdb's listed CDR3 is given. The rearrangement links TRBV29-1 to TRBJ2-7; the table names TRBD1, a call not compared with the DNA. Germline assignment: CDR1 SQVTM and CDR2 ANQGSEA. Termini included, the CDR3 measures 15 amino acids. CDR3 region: CGAHLDPSGGDEHYS.

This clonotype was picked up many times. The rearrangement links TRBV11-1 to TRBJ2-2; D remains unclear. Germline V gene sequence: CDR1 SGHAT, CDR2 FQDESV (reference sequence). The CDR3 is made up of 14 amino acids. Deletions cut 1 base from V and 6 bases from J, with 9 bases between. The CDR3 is CASSLGGRPGELFF. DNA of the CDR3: TGTGCCAGCAGCTTAGGGGGTCGGCCCGGGGAGCTGTTTTTT.

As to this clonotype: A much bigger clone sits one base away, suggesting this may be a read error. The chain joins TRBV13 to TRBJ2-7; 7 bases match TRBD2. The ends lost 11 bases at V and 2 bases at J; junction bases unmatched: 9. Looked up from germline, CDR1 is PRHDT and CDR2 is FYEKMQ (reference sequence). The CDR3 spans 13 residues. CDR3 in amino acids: CAGSGRAPYEQYF. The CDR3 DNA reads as TGTGCCGGCTCAGGGAGGGCCCCCTACGAGCAGTACTTC. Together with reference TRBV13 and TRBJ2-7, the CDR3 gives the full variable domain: AAGVIQSPRHLIKEKRETATLKCYPIPRHDTVYWYQQGPGQDPQFLISFYEKMQSDKGSIPDRFSAQQFSDYHSELNMSSLELGDSALYFCAGSGRAPYEQYFGPGTRLTVT.

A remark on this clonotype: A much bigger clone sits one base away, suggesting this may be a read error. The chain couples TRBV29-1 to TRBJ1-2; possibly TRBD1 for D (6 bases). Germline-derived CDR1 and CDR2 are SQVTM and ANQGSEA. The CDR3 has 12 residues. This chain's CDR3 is CSVEEDSYGCTF. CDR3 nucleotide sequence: TGCAGCGTTGAAGAGGACAGCTATGGCTGCACCTTC.

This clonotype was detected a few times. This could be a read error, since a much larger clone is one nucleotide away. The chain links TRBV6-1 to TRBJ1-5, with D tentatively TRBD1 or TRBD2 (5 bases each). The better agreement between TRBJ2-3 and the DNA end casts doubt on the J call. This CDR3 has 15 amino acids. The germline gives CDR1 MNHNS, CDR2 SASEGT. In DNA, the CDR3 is TGTGCCAGCAGTGAAAGTGGGACCTATAATCAGCCCCAGTATTTT. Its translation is CASSESGTYNQPQYF.